The entry below describes one T cell receptor (beta chain). Described time point: pretreatment peripheral blood. Profiled with immunoSEQ multiplex PCR; TCRdb holds only in-frame clones, not every one. The profile shows tens of thousands of clones, about 85% of them singletons. CDR1 MNHEY and CDR2 SMNVEV come from the germline V gene (reference sequence). The CDR3 contains 16 residues. Germline trimming cut 4 bases from V and 4 bases from J; bases unmatched to any gene: 9. The data belong to a study of PD-L1 blockade in urothelial cancer. Overall study context: Males with bladder-origin urothelial cancer constituted about nine tenths of the roughly 30 patients. Between 0 and 3 prior chemotherapy regimens had been given to patients.

This receptor was identified in a man aged 55 to 70 with urothelial cancer. The material was PBMCs, obtained around atezolizumab (anti-PD-L1) treatment. The chain has TRBV27 and TRBJ2-2; the match to TRBD1 covers 7 bases. CDR3 in DNA: TGTGCCAGCAGTTCACTACAGGGGTCGGGCACCGGGGAGCTGTTTTTT. This encodes CASSSLQGSGTGELFF.